These 20 T cell receptor beta chains originate from one sample sequenced in a study of CXCR3-negative and CXCR3-positive naive CD8 T cells. UMI labels and 5' RACE were used to prepare the TRB cDNA libraries. With the 5' RACE reads reprocessed, TCRdb shows one record per CDR3 protein and no DNA. The sample's table shows tens of thousands of distinct CDR3 sequences. Material for sequencing was naive CXCR3- CD8+ T cells from blood. As for subset: CD45RO-CCR7+CD27+CD95- naive CD8+ T cells lacking CXCR3 (TNR3-). The origin of the receptors is a human donor in good health. Some clones in this sample may be carry-over from other donors' samples.

This CDR3 reads CASSKARGSSYNEQFF. The chain recombines TRBV21-1 with TRBJ2-1. TRBV21-1 corresponds to a pseudogene. The length of the CDR3 is 16 residues.

The chain uses TRBV6-5 and TRBJ2-2; checking the TCRdb D call of TRBD2 is not possible without DNA. Germline V gives CDR1 MNHEY, CDR2 SVGAGI. The CDR3 length is 15 residues. CDR3 protein: CASSYSGGATGELFF.

This chain links TRBV30 with TRBJ2-5; TCRdb designates TRBD1, a call that cannot be tested without DNA. The CDR3 is 12 amino acids. The germline V gene has CDR1 GTSNPN and CDR2 SVGIG (reference sequence). CDR3 sequence reads: CAWSEGTGTQYF.

The gene calls are TRBV15 and TRBJ2-7; TCRdb names TRBD1, which stays unverified in the absence of DNA. Germline CDR1 and CDR2: LNHNV and YYDKDF (reference sequence). This CDR3 is built from 15 residues. The CDR3: CATSREGRGFDEQYF.

V is TRBV25-1 and J is TRBJ2-1. CDR1 is MGHDK, CDR2 SYGVNS, per germline. CDR3 size: 14 residues. The CDR3 protein is CASSESPDYNEQFF.

V usage is TRBV7-8 and J usage is TRBJ2-1; the D call from TCRdb, TRBD2, cannot be confirmed without DNA. The CDR3 sequence is 16 residues long. Looked up from germline, CDR1 is SGHVS and CDR2 is FQNEAQ. CDR3 sequence: CASSPLRTTSYNEQFF.

The chain combines TRBV4-3 with TRBJ2-1. The CDR3 is 16 residues long. Germline V gene sequence: CDR1 LGHNA, CDR2 YSLEER. The CDR3 protein is CASSAQGSGSYNEQFF.

The V call is TRBV11-2, the J call TRBJ2-7; with no DNA, the TCRdb D assignment of TRBD1 cannot be verified. The germline CDR1 and CDR2 sequences are SGHAT and FQNNGV. The CDR3 totals 15 residues. CDR3 region: CASSRPDRFSYEQYF.

The J gene is TRBJ2-1, the V gene TRBV29-1; TCRdb designates TRBD1, a call that cannot be tested without DNA. Germline V CDR1 and CDR2: SQVTM, ANQGSEA. The CDR3 spans 17 residues. The CDR3 spells CSVEGYPGTKSYNEQFF.

The V and J genes are TRBV7-2 and TRBJ1-2; as DNA is missing, the TRBD1 call by TCRdb cannot be tested. CDR1 and CDR2 (germline): SGHTA, FQGNSA. CDR3 length: 15 amino acids. The CDR3 is CASSLDLSWGYGYTF. The full variable domain, completed using reference TRBV7-2 and TRBJ1-2, is GAGVSQSPSNKVTEKGKDVELRCDPISGHTALYWYRQSLGQGLEFLIYFQGNSAPDKSGLPSDRFSAERTGGSVSTLTIQRTQQEDSAVYLCASSLDLSWGYGYTFGSGTRLTVV.

The V and J genes are TRBV29-1 and TRBJ1-1. The CDR3 extends over 12 amino acids. Germline assignment: CDR1 SQVTM and CDR2 ANQGSEA. CDR3 region: CSVGWVNTEAFF.

The chain links TRBV10-3 to TRBJ2-1; as DNA is missing, the TRBD2 call by TCRdb cannot be tested. Germline V lookup: CDR1 ENHRY, CDR2 SYGVKD. This CDR3 contains 18 residues. CDR3 sequence reads: CAISVVGSGTQAVDEQFF.

CDR3 loop: CSATTRIETQYF. V is TRBV29-1 and J is TRBJ2-5; absent DNA, TCRdb's TRBD2 call cannot be checked. The CDR3 has 12 residues. The V gene's germline CDR1 is SQVTM and CDR2 ANQGSEA.

The V and J genes are TRBV7-6 and TRBJ2-7. CDR3 length: 12 amino acids. The germline CDR1 and CDR2 sequences are SGHVS and FNYEAQ. The CDR3 protein is CASSSTSYEQYF. Combining the CDR3 with reference TRBV7-6 and TRBJ2-7 gives the whole variable domain GAGVSQSPRYKVTKRGQDVALRCDPISGHVSLYWYRQALGQGPEFLTYFNYEAQQDKSGLPNDRFSAERPEGSISTLTIQRTEQRDSAMYRCASSSTSYEQYFGPGTRLTVT.

The chain carries TRBV12-3 or TRBV12-4 and TRBJ2-3; TCRdb proposes TRBD2, but this gene call is untestable without DNA. CDR3 size: 18 residues. The CDR3: CASGIGLAGDDRTDTQYF.

CDR3 in amino acids: CASSFRSQGLTYEQYF. V is TRBV28 and J is TRBJ2-7; lacking DNA, the TRBD2 call made by TCRdb goes unchecked. Germline V lookup: CDR1 MDHEN, CDR2 SYDVKM. The length of the CDR3 is 16 residues.

The chain links TRBV7-8 to TRBJ2-2; TCRdb's D call of TRBD2 is untestable without DNA. CDR3 length equals 16 residues. Germline V gives CDR1 SGHVS, CDR2 FQNEAQ. The CDR3 reads CASSSYLAGLTGELFF.

Measured by frequency, this clonotype is medium-sized (0.01 to 0.1%). The V call is TRBV7-3, the J call TRBJ2-1; TCRdb lists TRBD2, though no DNA is available to test this call. Germline V gene sequence: CDR1 SGHTA, CDR2 FQGTGA. The CDR3 covers 14 residues. The CDR3 reads CASSLGDGYNEQFF.

The chain employs TRBV14 and TRBJ2-7. Looked up from germline, CDR1 is SGHDN and CDR2 is FVKESK. The CDR3 extends over 12 amino acids. CDR3: CASSLSDHEQYF.

The chain recombines TRBV7-7 with TRBJ2-5; the D call from TCRdb, TRBD2, cannot be confirmed without DNA. The CDR3 contains 17 residues. Germline V gene sequence: CDR1 SSHAT, CDR2 FNYEAQ (reference sequence). CDR3 protein: CASSSWTSGGAGETQYF.